The sample holds a few counts of the clone carrying this TCR beta chain. Antigen specificity is unknown. The sample originates from a study of T cells after yellow fever vaccination. Study-wide results and caveats: A weaker secondary response peaked on day 5, the primary on day 15.

Germline CDR1 and CDR2: MGHRA and YSYEKL. Trimming left V 4 bases short and J 7 bases short, with 14 bases between. The CDR3 spans 14 residues. TCRdb reanalysed the 5' RACE reads using MiXCR and keeps one entry per CDR3 protein. Among around 310,000 distinct CDR3 sequences, around 4.5% were seen once, and the ten largest hold 15% to 20%. Sequenced material: PBMCs, taken 15 days after the yellow fever booster vaccination. This TCR was sampled from a man younger than 30 who received the YFV17D yellow fever vaccine. The chain carries TRBV4-1 and TRBJ2-1; D may be TRBD1 (6 bases). CDR3 protein: CASSRLGRGNEQFF. In DNA, the CDR3 is TGCGCCAGCAGCCGCCTGGGCAGGGGAAATGAGCAGTTCTTC.